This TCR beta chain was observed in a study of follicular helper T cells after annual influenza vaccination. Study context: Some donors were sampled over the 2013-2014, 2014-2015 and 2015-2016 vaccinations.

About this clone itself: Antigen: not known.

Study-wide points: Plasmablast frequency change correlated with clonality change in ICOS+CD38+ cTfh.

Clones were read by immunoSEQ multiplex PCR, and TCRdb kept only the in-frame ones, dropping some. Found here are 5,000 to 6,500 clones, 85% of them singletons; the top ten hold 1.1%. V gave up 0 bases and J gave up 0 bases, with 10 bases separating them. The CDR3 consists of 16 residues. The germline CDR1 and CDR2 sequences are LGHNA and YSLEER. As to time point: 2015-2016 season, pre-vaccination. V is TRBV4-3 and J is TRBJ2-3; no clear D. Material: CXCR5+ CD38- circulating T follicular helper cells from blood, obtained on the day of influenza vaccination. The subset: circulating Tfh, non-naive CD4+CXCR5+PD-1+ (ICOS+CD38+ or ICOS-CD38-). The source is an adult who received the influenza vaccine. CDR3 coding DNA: TGCGCCAGCAGCCAAGACGGGTTTTCTAGCACAGATACGCAGTATTTT. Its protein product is CASSQDGFSSTDTQYF.